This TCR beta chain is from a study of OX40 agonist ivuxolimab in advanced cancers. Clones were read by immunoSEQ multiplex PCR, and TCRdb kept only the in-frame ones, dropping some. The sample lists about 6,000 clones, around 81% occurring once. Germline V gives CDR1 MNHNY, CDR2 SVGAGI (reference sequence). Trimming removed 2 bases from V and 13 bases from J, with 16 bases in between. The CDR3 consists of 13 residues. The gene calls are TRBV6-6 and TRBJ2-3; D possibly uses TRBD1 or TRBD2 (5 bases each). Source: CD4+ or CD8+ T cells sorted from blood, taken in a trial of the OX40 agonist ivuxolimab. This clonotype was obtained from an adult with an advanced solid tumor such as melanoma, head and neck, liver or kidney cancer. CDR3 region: CASSYPSGPLKYF. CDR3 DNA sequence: TGTGCCAGCAGTTACCCCTCGGGGCCGCTTAAGTATTTT.